Described below is a single TCR beta chain sequence and its context. Its antigen is unknown. This record belongs to a study of T-cell reconstitution after alpha-beta-depleted transplantation in children. The junction had 11 bases not matched to a gene; V was cut back by 0 bases and J by 3 bases. Germline V lookup: CDR1 SQVTM, CDR2 ANQGSEA. This CDR3 comprises 16 residues. Unique molecular identifiers were used in preparing the TCRbeta library. Using its own MiXCR run on the PCR reads, TCRdb lists one record per CDR3 protein. This sample has a few hundred thousand distinct CDR3 sequences; around 27% occur once, and the top ten carry 30% to 45%. The study, taken as a whole, reports: A year post-transplant, T-cell counts and diversity derived mostly from newly produced T cells.

The genes are TRBV29-1 and TRBJ2-7; 7 positions match TRBD2. Sequenced material: PBMCs, taken before TCRalphabeta/CD19-depleted stem cell transplant. This receptor was identified in a boy in the first two years of life with Wiskott-Aldrich syndrome, due to receive a stem cell transplant. Here the CDR3 reads CSVEDRRAGPGYEQYF. The CDR3, as DNA: TGCAGCGTTGAAGATCGGAGAGCGGGACCAGGCTACGAGCAGTACTTC.